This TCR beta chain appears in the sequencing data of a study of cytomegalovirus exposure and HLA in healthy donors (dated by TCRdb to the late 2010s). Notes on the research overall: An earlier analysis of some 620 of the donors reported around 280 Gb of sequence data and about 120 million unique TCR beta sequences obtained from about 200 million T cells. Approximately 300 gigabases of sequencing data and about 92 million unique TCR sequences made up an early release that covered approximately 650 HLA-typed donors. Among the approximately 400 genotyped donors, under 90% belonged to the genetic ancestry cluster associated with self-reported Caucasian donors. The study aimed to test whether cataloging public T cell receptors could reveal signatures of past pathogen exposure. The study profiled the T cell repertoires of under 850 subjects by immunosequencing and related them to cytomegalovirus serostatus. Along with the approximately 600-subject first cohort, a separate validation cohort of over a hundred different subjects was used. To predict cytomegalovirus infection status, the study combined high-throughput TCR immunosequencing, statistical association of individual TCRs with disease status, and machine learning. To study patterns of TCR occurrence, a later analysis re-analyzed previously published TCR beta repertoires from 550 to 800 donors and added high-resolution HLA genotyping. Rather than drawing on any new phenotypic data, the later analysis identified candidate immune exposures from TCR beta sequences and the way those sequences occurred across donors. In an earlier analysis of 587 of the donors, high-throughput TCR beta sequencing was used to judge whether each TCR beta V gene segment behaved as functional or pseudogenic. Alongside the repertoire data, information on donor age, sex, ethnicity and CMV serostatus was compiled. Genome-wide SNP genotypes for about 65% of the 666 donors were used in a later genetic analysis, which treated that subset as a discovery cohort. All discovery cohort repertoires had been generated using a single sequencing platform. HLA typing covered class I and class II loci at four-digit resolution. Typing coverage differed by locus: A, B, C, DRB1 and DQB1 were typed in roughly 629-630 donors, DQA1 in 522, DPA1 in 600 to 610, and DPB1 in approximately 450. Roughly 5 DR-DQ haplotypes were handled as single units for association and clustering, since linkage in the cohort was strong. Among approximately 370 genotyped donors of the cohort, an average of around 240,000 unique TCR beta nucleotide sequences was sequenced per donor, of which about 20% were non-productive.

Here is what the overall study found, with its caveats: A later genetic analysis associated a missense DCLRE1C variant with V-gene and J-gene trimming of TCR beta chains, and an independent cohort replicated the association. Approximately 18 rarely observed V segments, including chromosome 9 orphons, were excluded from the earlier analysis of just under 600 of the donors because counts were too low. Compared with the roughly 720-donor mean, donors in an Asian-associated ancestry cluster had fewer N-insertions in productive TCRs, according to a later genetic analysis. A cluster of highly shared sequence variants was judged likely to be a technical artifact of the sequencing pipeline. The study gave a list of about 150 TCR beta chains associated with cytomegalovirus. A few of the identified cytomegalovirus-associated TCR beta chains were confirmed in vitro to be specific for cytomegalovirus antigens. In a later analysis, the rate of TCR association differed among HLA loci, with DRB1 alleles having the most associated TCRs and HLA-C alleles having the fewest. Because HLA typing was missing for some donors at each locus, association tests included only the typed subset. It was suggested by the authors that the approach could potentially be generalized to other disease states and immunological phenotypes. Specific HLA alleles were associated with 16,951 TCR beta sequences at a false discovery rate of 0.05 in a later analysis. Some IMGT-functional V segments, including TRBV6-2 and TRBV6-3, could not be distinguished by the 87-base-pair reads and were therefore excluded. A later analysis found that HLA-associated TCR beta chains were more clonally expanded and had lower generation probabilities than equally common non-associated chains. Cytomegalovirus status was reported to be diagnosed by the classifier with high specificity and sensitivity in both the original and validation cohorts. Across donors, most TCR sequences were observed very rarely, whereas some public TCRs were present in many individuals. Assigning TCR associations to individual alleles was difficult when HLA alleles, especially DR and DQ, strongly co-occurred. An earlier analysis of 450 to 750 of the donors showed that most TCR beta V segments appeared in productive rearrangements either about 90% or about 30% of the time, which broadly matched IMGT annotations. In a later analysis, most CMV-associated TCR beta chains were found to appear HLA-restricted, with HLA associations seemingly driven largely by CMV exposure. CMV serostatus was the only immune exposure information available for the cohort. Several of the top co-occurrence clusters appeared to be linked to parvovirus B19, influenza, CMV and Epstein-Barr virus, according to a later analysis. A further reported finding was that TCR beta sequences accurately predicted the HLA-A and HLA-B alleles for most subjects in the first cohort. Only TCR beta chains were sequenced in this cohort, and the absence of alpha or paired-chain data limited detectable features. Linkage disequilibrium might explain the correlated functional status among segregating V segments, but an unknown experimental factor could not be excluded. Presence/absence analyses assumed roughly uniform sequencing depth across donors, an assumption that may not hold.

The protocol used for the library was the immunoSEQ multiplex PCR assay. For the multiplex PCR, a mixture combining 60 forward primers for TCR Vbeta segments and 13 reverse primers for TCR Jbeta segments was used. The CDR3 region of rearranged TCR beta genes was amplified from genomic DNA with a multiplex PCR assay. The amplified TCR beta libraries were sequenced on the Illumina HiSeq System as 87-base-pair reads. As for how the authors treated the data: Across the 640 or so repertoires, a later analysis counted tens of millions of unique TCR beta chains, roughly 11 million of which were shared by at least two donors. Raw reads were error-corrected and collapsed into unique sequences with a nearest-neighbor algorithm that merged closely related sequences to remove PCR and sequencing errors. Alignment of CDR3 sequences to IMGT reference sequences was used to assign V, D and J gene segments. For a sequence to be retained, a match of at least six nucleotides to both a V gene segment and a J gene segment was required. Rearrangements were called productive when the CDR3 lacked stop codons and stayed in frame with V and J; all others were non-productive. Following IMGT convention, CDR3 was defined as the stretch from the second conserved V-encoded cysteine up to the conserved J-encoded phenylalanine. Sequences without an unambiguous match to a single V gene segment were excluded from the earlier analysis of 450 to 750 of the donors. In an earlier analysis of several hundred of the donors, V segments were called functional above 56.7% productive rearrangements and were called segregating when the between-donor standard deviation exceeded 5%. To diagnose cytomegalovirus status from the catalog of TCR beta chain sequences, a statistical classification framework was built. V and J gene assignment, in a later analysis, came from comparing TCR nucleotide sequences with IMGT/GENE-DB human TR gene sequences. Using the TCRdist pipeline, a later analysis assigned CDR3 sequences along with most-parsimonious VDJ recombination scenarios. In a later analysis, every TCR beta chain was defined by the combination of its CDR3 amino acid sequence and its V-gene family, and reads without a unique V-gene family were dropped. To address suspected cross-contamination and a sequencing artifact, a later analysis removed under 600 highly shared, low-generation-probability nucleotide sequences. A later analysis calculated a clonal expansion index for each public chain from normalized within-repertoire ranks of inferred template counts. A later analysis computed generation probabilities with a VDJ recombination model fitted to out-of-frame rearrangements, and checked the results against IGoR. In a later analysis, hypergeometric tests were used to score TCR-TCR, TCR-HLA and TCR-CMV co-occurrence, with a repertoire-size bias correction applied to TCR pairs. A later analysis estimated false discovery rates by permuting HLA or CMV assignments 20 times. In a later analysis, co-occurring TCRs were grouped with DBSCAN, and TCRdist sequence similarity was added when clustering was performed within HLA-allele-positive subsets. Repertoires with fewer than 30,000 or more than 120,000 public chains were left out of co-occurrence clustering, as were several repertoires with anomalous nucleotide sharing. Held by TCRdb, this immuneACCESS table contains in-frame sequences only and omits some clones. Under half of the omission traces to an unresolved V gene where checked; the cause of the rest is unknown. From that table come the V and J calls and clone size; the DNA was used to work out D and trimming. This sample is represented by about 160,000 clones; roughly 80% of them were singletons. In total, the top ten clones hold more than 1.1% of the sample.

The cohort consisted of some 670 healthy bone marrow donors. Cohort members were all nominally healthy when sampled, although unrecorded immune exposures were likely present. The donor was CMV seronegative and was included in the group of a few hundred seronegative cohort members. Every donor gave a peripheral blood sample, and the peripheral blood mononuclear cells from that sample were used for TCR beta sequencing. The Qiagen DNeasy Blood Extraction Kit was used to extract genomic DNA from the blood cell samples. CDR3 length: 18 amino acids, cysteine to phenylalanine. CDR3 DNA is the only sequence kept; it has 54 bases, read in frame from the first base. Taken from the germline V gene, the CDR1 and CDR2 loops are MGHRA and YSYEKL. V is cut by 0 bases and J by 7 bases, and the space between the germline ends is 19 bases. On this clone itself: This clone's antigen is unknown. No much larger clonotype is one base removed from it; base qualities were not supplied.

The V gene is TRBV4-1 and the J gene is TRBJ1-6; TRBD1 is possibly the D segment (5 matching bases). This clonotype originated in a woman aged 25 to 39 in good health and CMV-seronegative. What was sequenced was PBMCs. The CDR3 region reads CASSQEFGTALPNSPLHF. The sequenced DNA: TGCGCCAGCAGCCAAGAATTTGGGACTGCTCTCCCAAATTCACCCCTCCACTTT.